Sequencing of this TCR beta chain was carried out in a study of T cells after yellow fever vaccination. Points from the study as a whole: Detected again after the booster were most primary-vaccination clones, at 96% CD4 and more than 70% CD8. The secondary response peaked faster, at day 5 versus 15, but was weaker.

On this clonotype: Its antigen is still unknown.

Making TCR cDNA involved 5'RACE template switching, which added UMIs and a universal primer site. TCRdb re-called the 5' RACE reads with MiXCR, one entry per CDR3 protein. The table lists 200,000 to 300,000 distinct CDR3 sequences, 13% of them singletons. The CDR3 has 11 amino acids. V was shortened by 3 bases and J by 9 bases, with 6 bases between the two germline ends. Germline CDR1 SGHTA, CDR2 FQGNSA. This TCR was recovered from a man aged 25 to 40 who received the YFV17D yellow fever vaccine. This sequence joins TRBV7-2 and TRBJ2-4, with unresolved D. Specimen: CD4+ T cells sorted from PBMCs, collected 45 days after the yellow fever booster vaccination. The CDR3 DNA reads TGTGCCAGCAGCTTGTACGGCATTCAGTACTTC. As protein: CASSLYGIQYF.